This entry features one T cell receptor beta chain sequence. The assay was immunoSEQ multiplex PCR, and TCRdb's table has in-frame clones only and misses some. The sample carries 100,000 to 150,000 clones, approximately 92% recorded once. The data derive from a study of control samples from healthy donors and cancer patients. Looked up from germline, CDR1 is SGHTA and CDR2 is FQGNSA. The ends lost 1 base at V and 5 bases at J; junction bases unmatched: 4. CDR3 length equals 14 residues. Sequencing was performed on PBMCs. The genes are TRBV7-2 and TRBJ2-7; the match to TRBD2 covers 8 bases. This clonotype was sampled from a man older than 75 with head and neck cancer. Written as DNA, the CDR3 is TGTGCCAGCAGCTTAGGATCGGGAGGGAACGAGCAGTACTTC. Translating it yields CASSLGSGGNEQYF.